Presented here are 19 T cell receptor beta chains from one specimen sequenced in a study of blood T cell repertoires in COVID-19 (dated by TCRdb to about 2020). Libraries were built with the immunoSEQ multiplex PCR assay. This is the immuneACCESS table as TCRdb keeps it, with only in-frame sequences that have V and J called. A part of the clones is gone; compared with another copy, unresolved V genes explain less than half, and the rest is unexplained. This sample lists about 310,000 clones; 85% to 90% were detected once. In total, the top ten clones hold about 1% of the sample. Sequenced: peripheral blood. The receptors were gathered from a woman in her 40s with COVID-19, enrolled during active disease.

V and J are TRBV10-2 and TRBJ2-7, with TRBD1 as a possible D gene (7 bases). Trimming cost V 1 base and J 4 bases, with 26 bases left between them. This CDR3 contains 19 residues. Germline V CDR1 and CDR2: WSHSY, SAAADI. CDR3 amino acids: CASSEWAGLRTGLPYEQYF. The CDR3 region has the DNA TGCGCCAGCAGTGAGTGGGCAGGACTAAGGACAGGTCTCCCTTACGAGCAGTACTTC.

Points on this clone: Other nucleotide sequences in the sample specify the same CDR3. DNA of the CDR3: TGTGCCAGCAGTTTACAAGCGGGCATTCAGTACTTC. This codes for CASSLQAGIQYF. The genes are TRBV12-3 or TRBV12-4 and TRBJ2-4; maybe TRBD2 (6 bases). V lost 2 bases and J 9 bases, leaving 8 bases between the germline ends. CDR3 length: 12 residues.

The chain is built from TRBV2 and TRBJ2-1, with TRBD2 identical over 13 bases. The CDR3 spans 15 residues. Trimming cost V 3 bases and J 8 bases; bases outside gene matches: 4. Germline V gene data show CDR1 as SNHLY and CDR2 as FYNNEI. CDR3 protein: CASSETSGGPDEQFF. For the CDR3, the DNA is TGTGCCAGCAGTGAGACTAGCGGGGGGCCGGATGAGCAGTTCTTC. Drawing the rest from reference TRBV2 and TRBJ2-1, the complete variable domain is EPEVTQTPSHQVTQMGQEVILRCVPISNHLYFYWYRQILGQKVEFLVSFYNNEISEKSEIFDDQFSVERPDGSNFTLKIRSTKLEDSAMYFCASSETSGGPDEQFFGPGTRLTVL.

The chain uses TRBV6-2 or TRBV6-3 and TRBJ2-3; D may be TRBD1 (5 bases). The CDR3 runs to 15 residues. CDR1 and CDR2 (germline): MNHEY, SVGEGT. Trimming took off 5 bases at V and 0 bases at J, with 12 bases between the two ends. DNA of the CDR3: TGTGCCAGCAGTGACTGGGGCACTAGCACAGATACGCAGTATTTT. Its translation is CASSDWGTSTDTQYF.

The genes are TRBV6-5 and TRBJ1-6; possibly TRBD1 for D (6 bases). Trimming stripped 2 bases from V and 7 bases from J, with 9 bases between. Germline CDR1 MNHEY, CDR2 SVGAGI. This CDR3 contains 14 residues. The CDR3 sequence is CASSYRQGNSPLHF. DNA for the CDR3: TGTGCCAGCAGTTACCGGCAGGGGAATTCACCCCTCCACTTT.

The V gene is TRBV10-3, the J gene TRBJ1-1; D may be TRBD1 (6 bases). The CDR3 consists of 12 residues. V shed 6 bases and J shed 8 bases, with 13 bases lying between them. Per germline, CDR1 ENHRY and CDR2 SYGVKD. The CDR3 reads CAIRDETGEAFF. CDR3 in DNA: TGTGCCATCAGGGACGAGACAGGAGAAGCTTTCTTT.

This clone was seen a single time. J is TRBJ2-1 and V is TRBV7-6; 7 nucleotides match TRBD2. The trim removed 2 bases at V and 5 bases at J, leaving 9 bases unmatched. The CDR3 is 16 amino acids. Germline CDR1 SGHVS, CDR2 FNYEAQ. The CDR3 DNA reads TGTGCCAGCAGCTTATTTCTAGCGGAGTTAGACAATGAGCAGTTCTTC. It codes for CASSLFLAELDNEQFF.

CDR3 region: CASRAGTVTSYEQYF. CDR3 sequence (DNA): TGCGCCAGCCGAGCCGGGACAGTAACCTCCTACGAGCAGTACTTC. The chain links TRBV23-1 to TRBJ2-7, with TRBD1 identical over 7 bases. TRBV23-1 is filed as an ORF, its function uncertain. The CDR3 has 15 amino acids. J lost 0 bases, V lost 8 bases, and 10 bases had no gene match.

The chain carries TRBV10-2 and TRBJ1-1; 7 bases are shared with TRBD1. The trim removed 6 bases at V and 1 base at J, leaving 5 bases unmatched. The CDR3 sequence is 14 residues long. Germline V lookup: CDR1 WSHSY, CDR2 SAAADI. CDR3 DNA: TGCGCCAGCAGCACAGGGGTGGGGAACACTGAAGCTTTCTTT. This codes for CASSTGVGNTEAFF.

This clone was seen a few times. The chain recombines TRBV5-4 with TRBJ2-7, with D possibly being TRBD1 (6 bases). Germline lookup yields CDR1 SGHNT and CDR2 YYREEE (reference sequence). V was shortened by 4 bases and J by 5 bases, with 16 bases between the two germline ends. The CDR3 length is 14 residues. The CDR3 DNA follows: TGTGCCAGCAGCCGGCCGGGGCCAGGGGACGAGCAGTACTTC. Its translation is CASSRPGPGDEQYF.

The sample holds one count of this clone. J is TRBJ1-4 and V is TRBV28; TRBD1 aligns across 8 bases. Germline CDR1 MDHEN, CDR2 SYDVKM. Trimming removed 1 base from V and 2 bases from J; junction bases left unmatched: 12. CDR3 length: 19 amino acids. The CDR3 DNA reads TGTGCCAGCAGTTTATATATTTCAGGGGGCGTTTCGACTAATGAAAAACTGTTTTTT. Protein sequence: CASSLYISGGVSTNEKLFF.

The J gene is TRBJ1-5, the V gene TRBV6-5; 7 bases align to TRBD1. V lost 7 bases and J lost 2; bases outside the gene matches: 5. The CDR3 is made up of 14 amino acids. Germline assignment: CDR1 MNHEY and CDR2 SVGAGI. CDR3 nucleotides: TGTGCCAGCAATAGGGGGCCGGGCAATCAGCCCCAGCATTTT. It codes for CASNRGPGNQPQHF.

The V call is TRBV9, the J call TRBJ2-7, with 8 bases identical to TRBD1. From germline, CDR1 is SGDLS and CDR2 YYNGEE. The CDR3 consists of 14 residues. Trimming at V came to 0 bases and at J to 4 bases, leaving 3 bases not matched to a gene. The CDR3 reads CASSVGTGIYEQYF. The DNA for the CDR3 is TGTGCCAGCAGCGTAGGGACAGGGATTTACGAGCAGTACTTC. The whole variable domain, filled in from reference TRBV9 and TRBJ2-7, reads DSGVTQTPKHLITATGQRVTLRCSPRSGDLSVYWYQQSLDQGLQFLIQYYNGEERAKGNILERFSAQQFPDLHSELNLSSLELGDSALYFCASSVGTGIYEQYFGPGTRLTVT.

The genes are TRBV12-5 and TRBJ2-1, with 7 bases lining up with TRBD1. This CDR3 spans 15 amino acids. J gave up 10 bases and V 6 bases, and 15 bases lay outside the gene matches. The germline V gene encodes CDR1 LGHNT and CDR2 FRNRAP. CDR3 loop: CASGLGTAVTGEQFF. DNA of the CDR3: TGTGCTAGTGGCCTCGGGACAGCTGTGACTGGGGAGCAGTTCTTC.

This sequence joins TRBV28 and TRBJ2-2; D is possibly TRBD1 (5 bases). CDR1 and CDR2 (germline): MDHEN, SYDVKM. V was trimmed by 7 bases and J by 4 bases, leaving 10 bases between them. CDR3 length: 13 amino acids. The CDR3 DNA reads TGTGCCAGCATTGACAGAGGCACCGGGGAGCTGTTTTTT. As protein: CASIDRGTGELFF.

The J gene is TRBJ2-4, the V gene TRBV6-5; tentative D call: TRBD2 (7 bases). Germline CDR1 and CDR2: MNHEY and SVGAGI. The V and J ends lost 6 bases and 8 bases respectively, with 20 bases between them. The CDR3 loop spans 15 amino acids. CDR3 DNA: TGTGCCAGCAGACTGGGAGGGGGAAGTTTAGACATTCAGTACTTC. It is translated as CASRLGGGSLDIQYF.

This clone was counted a few times. The chain joins TRBV30 to TRBJ1-6; TRBD1 might be the D (6 bases). V lost 0 bases and J lost 14, with 26 bases in between. Germline CDR1 is GTSNPN and CDR2 is SVGIG (reference sequence). This CDR3 has 17 residues. Written as DNA, the CDR3 is TGTGCCTGGAGTGTTCAGTCAGTAGTAATTCACCGGGACACCCTCCACTTT. It translates to CAWSVQSVVIHRDTLHF. The variable domain in full, completed from reference TRBV30 and TRBJ1-6, reads SQTIHQWPATLVQPVGSPLSLECTVEGTSNPNLYWYRQAAGRGLQLLFYSVGIGQISSEVPQNLSASRPQDRQFILSSKKLLLSDSGFYLCAWSVQSVVIHRDTLHFGNGTRLTVT.

CDR3 amino acids: CASSLRLTEQYF. The CDR3 region has the DNA TGTGCCAGCAGCCTCAGACTGACCGAGCAGTACTTC. This chain joins TRBV7-6 and TRBJ2-7; no reliable D call. V was trimmed by 5 bases and J by 6 bases, leaving 11 bases between them. The germline CDR1 and CDR2 sequences are SGHVS and FNYEAQ. There are 12 residues in the CDR3.

The chain employs TRBV28 and TRBJ1-2; the D gene is possibly TRBD1 (5 bases). Germline V lookup: CDR1 MDHEN, CDR2 SYDVKM. V lost 5 bases to trimming and J lost 9 bases, with 13 bases between them. This CDR3 is 12 amino acids long. DNA for the CDR3: TGTGCCAGCAGTCGATGGACATTGCGCTACACCTTC. Translation: CASSRWTLRYTF.